The rows below give T cell receptor beta chains drawn from one sample of a study of blood T cell repertoires in COVID-19. The protocol was immunoSEQ multiplex PCR, while the TCRdb copy is restricted to in-frame clones and leaves out a portion. The data show roughly 370,000 clones, 87% seen once. Material: PBMCs or T cells enriched from blood (not recorded which). The receptors were gathered from a woman in her forties or fifties who had recovered from COVID-19. Both conserved end residues are part of each CDR3. Each record gives: V gene, J gene, CDR3 protein.

>TRBV19|TRBJ1-2
CASSIGGSGNYGYTF
>TRBV5-1|TRBJ1-1
CASSLGGGSMNTEAFF
>TRBV28|TRBJ2-1
CASAPRWSWNEQFF
>TRBV7-9|TRBJ1-5
CASSSSTGDQPQHF
>TRBV25-1|TRBJ1-2
CASSAPWGGYTF
>TRBV18|TRBJ1-1
CASSAFMARGQNTEAFF
>TRBV7-8|TRBJ2-1
CASSLTSGGITSSSYNEQFF
>TRBV4-2|TRBJ1-5
CASSQEQGAGDQPQHF
>TRBV7-2|TRBJ1-6
CASSSSSLSPLHF
>TRBV10-3|TRBJ1-2
CAITLGGTGYGYTF
>TRBV25-1|TRBJ2-1
CASSPRSGLAGGREQFF
>TRBV5-8|TRBJ2-7
CASSLQGTWYEQYF
>TRBV4-1|TRBJ1-1
CASSQVLQAGEAFF
>TRBV19|TRBJ2-1
CASSPGGWTIPNEQFF
>TRBV7-9|TRBJ2-3
CASSPGVVDTQYF
>TRBV29-1|TRBJ1-2
CSVVAGAVDGYTF
>TRBV28|TRBJ1-5
CASSLVAGFSNQPQHF
>TRBV27|TRBJ2-3
CASSPRLRSDSITDTQYF
>TRBV2|TRBJ2-7
CASSVGQLQYF
>TRBV12-3/TRBV12-4|TRBJ2-1
CASRPWGEEQFF
>TRBV5-6|TRBJ1-2
CASSFGQGTFYGYTF
>TRBV10-2|TRBJ1-4
CASSESEGEEEKLFF
>TRBV12-2|TRBJ1-1
CASRETGVDTEAFF
>TRBV7-2|TRBJ2-5
CASSLVGPGQGETQYF
>TRBV6-1|TRBJ1-5
CASSDRPGTGNQPQHF
>TRBV2|TRBJ1-5
CASSDREGNQPQHF
>TRBV4-2|TRBJ1-2
CASSQDSGRADGYTF
>TRBV6-2/TRBV6-3|TRBJ2-1
CASSYLRGSYNEQFF